Below are 15 T cell receptor beta chains sequenced from a single sample in a study of blood T cell repertoires in COVID-19. Produced via immunoSEQ multiplex PCR; TCRdb's table is partial and in-frame only. The table includes hundreds of thousands of clones, about 90% detected once. Sequenced sample: peripheral blood. These receptors all stem from a woman aged 50 to 60 who had recovered from COVID-19.

The chain joins TRBV19 to TRBJ2-1; 8 positions match TRBD2. The ends lost 2 bases at V and 7 bases at J; junction bases unmatched: 7. Germline V CDR1 and CDR2: LNHDA, SQIVND (reference sequence). This CDR3 contains 15 residues. CDR3 coding DNA: TGTGCCAGTAGTATACCCGGGAGGGCCTCTAATGAGCAGTTCTTC. Translated: CASSIPGRASNEQFF.

This chain joins TRBV14 and TRBJ2-7, with D possibly TRBD1 on 5 matching bases. There are 14 residues in the CDR3. CDR1 and CDR2 (germline): SGHDN, FVKESK. V lost 4 bases to trimming and J lost 0 bases, with 10 bases between them. The CDR3 region has the DNA TGTGCCAGCAGCCCGCACAGGAGCTCCTACGAGCAGTACTTC. This translates into CASSPHRSSYEQYF.

The chain combines TRBV19 with TRBJ1-1; tentatively, D is TRBD1 (6 bases). The CDR3 is 13 amino acids. V was shortened by 4 bases and J by 3 bases, with 9 bases between the two germline ends. The germline gives CDR1 LNHDA, CDR2 SQIVND (reference sequence). For the CDR3, the DNA is TGTGCCAGTAGTACCAACAGGGACACTGAAGCTTTCTTT. It translates to CASSTNRDTEAFF.

The chain employs TRBV5-4 and TRBJ2-3; TRBD1 matches at 11 bases. The V and J ends lost 3 bases and 3 bases, in that order; junction bases with no gene match: 3. The CDR3 runs to 15 residues. Germline V gene data show CDR1 as SGHNT and CDR2 as YYREEE (reference sequence). This CDR3 reads CASSSGQGATDTQYF. The CDR3 region has the DNA TGTGCCAGCAGCTCAGGACAGGGGGCGACAGATACGCAGTATTTT.

This clone was counted a single time. The chain employs TRBV7-2 and TRBJ1-2; TRBD1 agrees at 7 bases. V trimming: 5 bases; J trimming: 5 bases; junction bases outside the gene matches: 8. The germline V gene has CDR1 SGHTA and CDR2 FQGNSA. This CDR3 is 14 amino acids long. The CDR3 sequence: CASSGQPGQYGYTF. CDR3 in DNA: TGTGCCAGCAGCGGCCAACCGGGACAGTATGGCTACACCTTC.

Only one count was recorded for this clone. V is TRBV28 and J is TRBJ1-6; 9 bases map to TRBD1. Losses at the gene ends were 5 bases for V and 5 bases for J; bases not matched to a gene: 7. There are 16 residues in the CDR3. Germline CDR1 MDHEN, CDR2 SYDVKM. Here the CDR3 reads CASSRDRVRDNSPLHF. CDR3 in DNA: TGTGCCAGCAGTCGGGACAGGGTCAGAGATAATTCACCCCTCCACTTT.

This clone occurred once. V and J are TRBV28 and TRBJ2-5, with 8 bases identical to TRBD1. Trimming took 5 bases from V and 4 from J; bases not matched to a gene: 9. This CDR3 contains 15 residues. In germline, CDR1 is MDHEN, CDR2 SYDVKM. The CDR3 region is CASSQSGGLGETQYF. In DNA, the CDR3 is TGTGCCAGCAGTCAATCAGGGGGCCTAGGAGAGACCCAGTACTTC.

The rearrangement joins TRBV27 to TRBJ1-4; D is uncertain. Trimming shortened V by 7 bases and J by 0 bases, and 9 bases separated the two germline ends. The CDR3 is 14 amino acids. In germline, CDR1 is MNHEY, CDR2 SMNVEV (reference sequence). For the CDR3, the DNA is TGTGCCAGCATTGGCCGCCCAACTAATGAAAAACTGTTTTTT. This sequence encodes CASIGRPTNEKLFF.

The chain recombines TRBV9 with TRBJ2-1, with D unresolved. CDR3 length: 17 amino acids. Per germline, CDR1 SGDLS and CDR2 YYNGEE. V gave up 4 bases and J gave up 0 bases, with 17 bases separating them. Written as DNA, the CDR3 is TGTGCCAGCAGCCTCCCTGTTTCCGCCAGCTCCTACAATGAGCAGTTCTTC. Translated: CASSLPVSASSYNEQFF.

This rearrangement joins TRBV24-1 to TRBJ2-1; the D gene is possibly TRBD2 (5 bases). This CDR3 region has 11 residues. The ends were cut back, 9 bases at V and 7 bases at J, with 9 bases in the middle. Germline V lookup: CDR1 KGHDR, CDR2 SFDVKD. The chain's CDR3 is CATGTRNEQFF. DNA for the CDR3: TGTGCCACCGGAACTAGGAATGAGCAGTTCTTC.

The chain employs TRBV7-2 and TRBJ1-5, with 7 bases identical to TRBD1. Germline-derived CDR1 and CDR2 are SGHTA and FQGNSA. The CDR3 covers 17 residues. J was trimmed by 5 bases and V by 4 bases; bases with no gene match: 14. This CDR3 reads CASSSGPSAGGDQPQHF. The CDR3, as DNA: TGTGCCAGCAGCTCAGGTCCGTCGGCAGGGGGTGATCAGCCCCAGCATTTT. Full variable domain (rest looked up from reference TRBV7-2 and TRBJ1-5): GAGVSQSPSNKVTEKGKDVELRCDPISGHTALYWYRQSLGQGLEFLIYFQGNSAPDKSGLPSDRFSAERTGGSVSTLTIQRTQQEDSAVYLCASSSGPSAGGDQPQHFGDGTRLSIL.

The V call is TRBV5-1, the J call TRBJ1-1, with 9 bases lining up with TRBD1. The CDR3 extends over 16 amino acids. Trimming cost V 6 bases and J 3 bases; bases outside gene matches: 12. Germline loops: CDR1 SGHRS, CDR2 YFSETQ. CDR3 residues: CASKTWQGQGDTEAFF. The CDR3 DNA reads TGCGCCAGCAAGACTTGGCAGGGACAGGGAGACACTGAAGCTTTCTTT.

The chain recombines TRBV7-9 with TRBJ1-1; no clear D gene. The CDR3 length is 14 residues. V was clipped by 1 base and J by 4 bases, with 10 bases between them. CDR1 SEHNR and CDR2 FQNEAQ come from the germline V gene (reference sequence). The chain's CDR3 is CASSLVSGVTEAFF. CDR3 DNA: TGTGCCAGCAGCTTAGTTTCCGGGGTCACTGAAGCTTTCTTT.

The rearrangement links TRBV29-1 to TRBJ2-1; no definite D call. Germline assignment: CDR1 SQVTM and CDR2 ANQGSEA. V was shortened by 6 bases and J by 9 bases, with 9 bases between the two germline ends. The CDR3 is 10 amino acids. CDR3 nucleotide sequence: TGCAGCGTAGACGCAGGTGAGCAGTTCTTC. Encoded protein: CSVDAGEQFF.

This clone was recorded only once. This chain uses TRBV9 with TRBJ1-1; 8 nucleotides match TRBD1. The CDR3 covers 13 residues. V lost 3 bases to trimming and J lost 11 bases; unmatched junction nucleotides: 9. CDR1 is SGDLS and CDR2 is YYNGEE in the germline V gene. CDR3 amino acids: CASSETGTGEAFF. The CDR3 DNA follows: TGTGCCAGCAGCGAAACCGGGACAGGTGAGGCTTTCTTT. Together with reference TRBV9 and TRBJ1-1, the CDR3 gives the full variable domain: DSGVTQTPKHLITATGQRVTLRCSPRSGDLSVYWYQQSLDQGLQFLIQYYNGEERAKGNILERFSAQQFPDLHSELNLSSLELGDSALYFCASSETGTGEAFFGQGTRLTVV.